Below, one T cell receptor (beta chain) is given with its context. There is no known antigen for this receptor. The sample holds no much larger clone one base away, and base qualities are not on file. The CDR3 regions of human TCRbeta chains were subjected to immunosequencing. Processing in the source paper ran as follows. TCRs in the repertoires were matched against a reference library of SARS-CoV-2-specific TCRs that had been generated with the MIRA antigen-specificity platform. Breadth was defined as the fraction of unique TCRs that were SARS-CoV-2-associated, and depth was defined as the fraction of total T cells that were SARS-CoV-2-associated. Each spike-specific TCR was assigned to its reactive spike region and to a CD4 or CD8 class using the MIRA data. Log10-transformed breadth and depth values were compared by one-way ANOVA with Sidak's multiple comparisons tests. TCRdb holds this immuneACCESS table with in-frame rearrangements only. Some clones are missing; in checked studies, unresolved V genes explain under half, and the rest has no known cause. D and trimming were read from the DNA, whereas the V and J calls and clone size are those reported in that table. This sample lists about 140,000 clones; roughly nine tenths were detected once. Together, the top ten hold 6.5% to 8% of the sample.

Taken with the paper, the label for time point translates to: about 28 days (+/-7) after the second vaccine dose. The treatment or condition label corresponds to: meningococcal conjugate vaccine given as trial control. Samples from vaccinated people were obtained from the UK trials COV001 and COV002, which included a single-blind randomized controlled phase 2/3 trial of AZD1222 (ChAdOx1 nCoV-19) in healthy adults. Trial participant PBMC samples were collected at day 0 and day 28 after the second dose for TCRbeta chain sequencing. This sample was included in a study of T cell responses to AZD1222 COVID-19 vaccine (dated by TCRdb to about 2021). Describing the broader study: A total of about 240 trial participants underwent TCR sequencing, of whom about 210 received two doses of AZD1222 and some 25 received two doses of the MenACWY control vaccine. Trial participants were enrolled by age into subgroups of 18-55, 56-69 and 70-plus years, and about 150, 27 and 61 TCR-sequenced participants, respectively, were included in these subgroups.

Overall study outcomes, separate from this receptor: Vaccine-associated CD4 TCRs spanned the whole spike protein, with dominant responses in regions 160-218 and 743-854. Participants were mostly white British, with more females than males. The authors suggested clonal diversity may have been underestimated. Reportedly, close to half of the unique spike-specific TCRs recognized epitopes lying outside the regions that are mutated in the B.1.351 and B.1.1.7 variants. After two AZD1222 doses, spike-specific TCR breadth and depth were significantly higher than at day 0 and than in MenACWY recipients. Because no day 14 peak-response samples were available, the repertoires could be characterized only after the peak T cell response. Only five to seven AZD1222 recipients were SARS-CoV-2 seropositive at baseline, limiting conclusions about previously exposed vaccinees. The 56-69-year group was small, and its depth increase did not reach significance, likely because of low power.

Trimming at the junction amounts to 6 bases on V and 1 base on J, and the germline ends lie 12 bases apart. The CDR3 runs 14 amino acids, cysteine and phenylalanine included. Left in the record is the CDR3 DNA by itself, 42 bases read in frame from the first base. CDR1 SNHLY and CDR2 FYNNEI are derived from the germline V gene. The origin of this receptor is an adult who received the MenACWY meningococcal vaccine as a control. The chain uses TRBV2 and TRBJ2-5, with no D gene named confidently. Sequenced material: peripheral blood, taken 28 days after the second dose of the MenACWY control vaccine. Read as DNA, the sequence is TGTGCCAGCAGAGACTTCAACTCCCAAGAGACCCAGTACTTC. It specifies CASRDFNSQETQYF. The CDR3, completed at both ends by the reference TRBV2 and TRBJ2-5 genes, gives the full variable domain EPEVTQTPSHQVTQMGQEVILRCVPISNHLYFYWYRQILGQKVEFLVSFYNNEISEKSEIFDDQFSVERPDGSNFTLKIRSTKLEDSAMYFCASRDFNSQETQYFGPGTRLLVL.